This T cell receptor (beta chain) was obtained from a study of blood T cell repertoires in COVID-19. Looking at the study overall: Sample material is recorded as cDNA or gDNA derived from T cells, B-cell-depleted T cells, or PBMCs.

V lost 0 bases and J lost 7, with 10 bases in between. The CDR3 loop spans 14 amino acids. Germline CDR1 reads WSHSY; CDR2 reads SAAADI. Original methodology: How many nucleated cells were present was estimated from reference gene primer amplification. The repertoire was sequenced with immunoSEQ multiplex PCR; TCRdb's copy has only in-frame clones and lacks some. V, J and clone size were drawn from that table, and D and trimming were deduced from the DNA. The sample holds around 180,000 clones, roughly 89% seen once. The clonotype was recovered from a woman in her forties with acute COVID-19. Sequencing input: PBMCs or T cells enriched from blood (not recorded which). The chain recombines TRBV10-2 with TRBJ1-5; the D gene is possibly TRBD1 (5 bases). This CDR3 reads CASSESRGGQPQHF. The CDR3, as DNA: TGCGCCAGCAGTGAGTCAAGGGGTGGGCAGCCCCAGCATTTT.